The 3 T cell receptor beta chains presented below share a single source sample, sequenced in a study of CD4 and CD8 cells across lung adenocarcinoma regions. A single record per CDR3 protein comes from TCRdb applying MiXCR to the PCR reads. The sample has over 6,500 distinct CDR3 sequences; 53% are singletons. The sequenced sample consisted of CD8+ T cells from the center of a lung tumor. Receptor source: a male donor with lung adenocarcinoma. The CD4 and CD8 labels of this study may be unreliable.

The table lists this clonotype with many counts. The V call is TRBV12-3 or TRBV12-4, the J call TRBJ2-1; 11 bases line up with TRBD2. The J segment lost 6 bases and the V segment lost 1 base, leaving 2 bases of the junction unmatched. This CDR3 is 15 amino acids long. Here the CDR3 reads CASSLVLAGANEQFF. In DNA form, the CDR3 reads TGTGCCAGCAGTTTAGTACTAGCGGGGGCCAATGAGCAGTTCTTC.

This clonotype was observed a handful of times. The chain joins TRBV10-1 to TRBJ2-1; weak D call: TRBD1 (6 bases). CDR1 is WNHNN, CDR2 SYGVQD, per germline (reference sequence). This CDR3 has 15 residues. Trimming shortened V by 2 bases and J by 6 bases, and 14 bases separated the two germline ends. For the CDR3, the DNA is TGCGCCAGCAGTGAGCAAGGGGGTACTGGCAATGAGCAGTTCTTC. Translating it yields CASSEQGGTGNEQFF.

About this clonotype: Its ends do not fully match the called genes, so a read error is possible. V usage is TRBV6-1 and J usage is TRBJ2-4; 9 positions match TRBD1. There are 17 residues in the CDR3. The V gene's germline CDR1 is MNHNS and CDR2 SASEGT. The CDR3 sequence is CASHRGPYTGGANIQDF. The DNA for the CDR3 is TGTGCCAGCCATAGGGGGCCCTACACAGGGGGCGCGAACATTCAAGACTTT.